Included here is one T cell receptor beta chain sequence, with context. Its antigen remains unidentified. The data belong to a study of cytomegalovirus exposure and HLA in healthy donors. General study results and limits: Later, an analysis found that TCR clusters from the first cohort tended to co-occur in the 120 or so validation repertoires. The study designated fewer than 200 TCR beta chains cytomegalovirus-associated. For most TCR sequences rarity was the rule, although some public TCRs occurred in many donors. Cytomegalovirus status was reportedly diagnosed by the classifier with high sensitivity and specificity.

The CDR3 has 16 amino acids. Germline lookup yields CDR1 SGDLS and CDR2 YYNGEE. J gave up 2 bases and V 3 bases, and 4 bases lay outside the gene matches. Repertoires were generated with immunoSEQ multiplex PCR, while TCRdb's copy carries only in-frame clones and drops some. The sample holds 150,000 to 200,000 clones, 75% to 90% seen once. V and J are TRBV9 and TRBJ2-1; TRBD2 aligns across 11 bases. Material: PBMCs. The receptor's source is a man aged 18 to 30 in good health and CMV-seropositive. This chain's CDR3 is CASSDIAGGAYNEQFF. DNA of the CDR3: TGTGCCAGCAGCGATATAGCGGGAGGGGCCTACAATGAGCAGTTCTTC.